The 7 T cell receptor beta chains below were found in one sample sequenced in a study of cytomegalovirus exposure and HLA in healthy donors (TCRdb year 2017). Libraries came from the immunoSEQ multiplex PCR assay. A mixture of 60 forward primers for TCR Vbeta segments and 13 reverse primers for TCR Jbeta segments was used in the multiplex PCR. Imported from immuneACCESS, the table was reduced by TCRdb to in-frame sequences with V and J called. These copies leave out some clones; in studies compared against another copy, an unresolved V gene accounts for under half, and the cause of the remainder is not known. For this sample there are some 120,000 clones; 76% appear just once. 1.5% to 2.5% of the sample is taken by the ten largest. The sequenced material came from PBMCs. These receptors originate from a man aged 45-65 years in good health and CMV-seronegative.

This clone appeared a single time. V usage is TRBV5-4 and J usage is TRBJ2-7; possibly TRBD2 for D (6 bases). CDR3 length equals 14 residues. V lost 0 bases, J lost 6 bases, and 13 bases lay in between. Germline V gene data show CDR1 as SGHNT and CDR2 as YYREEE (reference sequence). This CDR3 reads CASSLELAEREQYF. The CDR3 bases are TGTGCCAGCAGCTTGGAACTAGCCGAACGCGAGCAGTACTTC.

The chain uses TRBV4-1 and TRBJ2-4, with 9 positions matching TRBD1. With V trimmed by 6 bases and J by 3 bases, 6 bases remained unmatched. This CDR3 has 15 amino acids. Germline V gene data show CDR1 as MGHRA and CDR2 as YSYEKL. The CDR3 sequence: CASRSTGQGKNIQYF. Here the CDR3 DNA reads TGCGCCAGCAGGTCAACGGGACAGGGCAAAAACATTCAGTACTTC.

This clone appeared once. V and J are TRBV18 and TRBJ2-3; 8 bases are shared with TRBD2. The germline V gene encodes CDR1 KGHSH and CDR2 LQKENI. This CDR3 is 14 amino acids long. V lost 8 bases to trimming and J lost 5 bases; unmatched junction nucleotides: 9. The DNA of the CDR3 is TGTGCCAGCCTCTTGCGGGGGGCCAGAGATACGCAGTATTTT. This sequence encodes CASLLRGARDTQYF. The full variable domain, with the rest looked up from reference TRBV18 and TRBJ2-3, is NAGVMQNPRHLVRRRGQEARLRCSPMKGHSHVYWYRQLPEEGLKFMVYLQKENIIDESGMPKERFSAEFPKEGPSILRIQQVVRGDSAAYFCASLLRGARDTQYFGPGTRLTVL.

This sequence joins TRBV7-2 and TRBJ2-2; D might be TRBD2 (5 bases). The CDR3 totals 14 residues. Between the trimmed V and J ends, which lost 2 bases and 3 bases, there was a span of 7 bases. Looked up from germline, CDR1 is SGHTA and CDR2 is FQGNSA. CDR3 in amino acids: CASSLIGDTGELFF. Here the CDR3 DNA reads TGTGCCAGCAGCTTAATCGGGGACACCGGGGAGCTGTTTTTT.

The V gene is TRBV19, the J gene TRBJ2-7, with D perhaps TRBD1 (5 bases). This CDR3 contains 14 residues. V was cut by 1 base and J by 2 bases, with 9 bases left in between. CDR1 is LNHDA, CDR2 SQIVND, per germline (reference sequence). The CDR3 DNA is TGTGCCAGTAGTATAGGGGGCAGAACCTACGAGCAGTACTTC. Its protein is CASSIGGRTYEQYF.

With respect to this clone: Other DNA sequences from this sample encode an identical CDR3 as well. CDR3 protein: CASSQSSGNYGYTF. CDR3 DNA: TGTGCCAGCAGCCAATCGTCGGGGAACTATGGCTACACCTTC. The gene calls are TRBV16 and TRBJ1-2; no clear D gene. V was trimmed by 0 bases and J by 2 bases, leaving 7 bases between them. This CDR3 has 14 residues. CDR1 is KGHSY and CDR2 is FQNENV in the germline V gene.

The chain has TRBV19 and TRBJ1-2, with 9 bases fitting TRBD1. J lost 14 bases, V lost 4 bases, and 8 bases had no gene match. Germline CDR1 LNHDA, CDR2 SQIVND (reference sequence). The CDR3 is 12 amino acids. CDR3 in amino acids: CASSNRDREFTF. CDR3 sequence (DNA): TGTGCCAGTAGTAACCGGGACAGGGAGTTTACCTTC.